These 14 T cell receptor beta chains originate from one sample sequenced in a study of blood T cell repertoires in COVID-19. The assay was immunoSEQ multiplex PCR, and TCRdb's table has in-frame clones only and misses some. The table includes 100,000 to 150,000 clones, 74% detected once. The sequencing input was peripheral blood. The receptors were gathered from a man of 80 years or more with COVID-19, enrolled during active disease.

This chain links TRBV10-3 with TRBJ1-2; 9 bases are shared with TRBD1. J lost 3 bases, V lost 5 bases, and 7 bases had no gene match. CDR1 and CDR2 (germline): ENHRY, SYGVKD. The CDR3 covers 15 residues. CDR3 amino acids: CAISLRDRVYYGYTF. The CDR3 nucleotides are TGTGCCATCAGTCTCCGGGACAGGGTTTACTATGGCTACACCTTC.

The V and J genes are TRBV5-1 and TRBJ1-1, with 7 bases identical to TRBD1. V lost 0 bases and J lost 3; bases outside the gene matches: 8. CDR1 is SGHRS and CDR2 is YFSETQ in the germline V gene. The CDR3 spans 16 residues. The CDR3, as DNA: TGCGCCAGCAGCTTGGCCGGGAACAGGGGATACACTGAAGCTTTCTTT. Translating it yields CASSLAGNRGYTEAFF. The full variable domain, its missing parts supplied by reference TRBV5-1 and TRBJ1-1, is KAGVTQTPRYLIKTRGQQVTLSCSPISGHRSVSWYQQTPGQGLQFLFEYFSETQRNKGNFPGRFSGRQFSNSRSEMNVSTLELGDSALYLCASSLAGNRGYTEAFFGQGTRLTVV.

This chain connects TRBV18 to TRBJ2-5; TRBD1 matches 10 bases. The CDR3 totals 15 residues. V dropped 3 bases and J dropped 1; count of bases not matched to a gene: 2. The germline V gene encodes CDR1 KGHSH and CDR2 LQKENI. The CDR3 coding sequence is TGTGCCAGCTCACCGGGACAGGGGCTCCAAGAGACCCAGTACTTC. It codes for CASSPGQGLQETQYF.

This clone was counted only a few times. The chain has TRBV2 and TRBJ1-4; perhaps TRBD1 as D (6 bases). The CDR3 sequence is 14 residues long. From germline, CDR1 is SNHLY and CDR2 FYNNEI. The ends were cut back, 7 bases at V and 4 bases at J, with 13 bases in the middle. The CDR3 region is CASTFQGYNEKLFF. In DNA, the CDR3 is TGTGCCAGCACCTTTCAGGGGTATAATGAAAAACTGTTTTTT.

This chain connects TRBV6-6 to TRBJ2-5, with 10 nucleotides matching TRBD1. With 4 bases clipped from V and 5 bases from J, the junction kept 7 bases outside the gene matches. Germline loops: CDR1 MNHNY, CDR2 SVGAGI (reference sequence). The CDR3 has 15 amino acids. The CDR3 loop reads CASSSRDRGHETQYF. The CDR3 DNA sequence: TGTGCCAGCAGTTCCCGGGACAGGGGCCACGAGACCCAGTACTTC.

The V and J genes are TRBV19 and TRBJ1-3, with D perhaps matching TRBD1 (6 bases). CDR1 is LNHDA and CDR2 is SQIVND in the germline V gene (reference sequence). This CDR3 spans 14 amino acids. The V gene lost 3 bases and the J gene lost 8 bases, with 14 bases spanning the gap. The CDR3 reads CASSIGGEGDTIYF. DNA for the CDR3: TGTGCCAGTAGTATTGGGGGCGAAGGAGACACCATATATTTT.

The rearrangement joins TRBV6-6 to TRBJ2-7; TRBD1 is a possible D gene (6 bases). Per germline, CDR1 MNHNY and CDR2 SVGAGI (reference sequence). CDR3 length equals 15 residues. Trimming took off 2 bases at V and 7 bases at J, with 18 bases between the two ends. Here the CDR3 reads CASSYSQGRSGEQYF. The CDR3 bases are TGTGCCAGCAGTTACAGTCAGGGGAGATCGGGGGAGCAGTACTTC.

V and J are TRBV30 and TRBJ2-7; 8 bases match TRBD1. Germline assignment: CDR1 GTSNPN and CDR2 SVGIG (reference sequence). The length of the CDR3 is 13 residues. With V trimmed by 1 base and J by 7 bases, 6 bases remained unmatched. CDR3 DNA: TGTGCCTGGAGTGCGAGGACAGGGTGGGAGCAGTACTTC. It yields the protein CAWSARTGWEQYF.

This clone showed up just a few times. The CDR3 DNA sequence: TGTGCCAGCAGCCCCGTTAGCGGGAGAGGGGCAGATACGCAGTATTTT. Translating it yields CASSPVSGRGADTQYF. The chain couples TRBV7-9 to TRBJ2-3; 9 nucleotides align to TRBD2. Trimming took 5 bases from V and 4 from J; bases not matched to a gene: 10. CDR1 is SEHNR, CDR2 FQNEAQ, per germline (reference sequence). This CDR3 comprises 16 residues.

The chain carries TRBV29-1 and TRBJ1-1; 9 bases are shared with TRBD1. The CDR3 is made up of 13 amino acids. Unmatched junction bases numbered 3, after V lost 6 bases and J lost 1 base. Germline V lookup: CDR1 SQVTM, CDR2 ANQGSEA. CDR3 protein: CSVGTGRNTEAFF. In DNA, the CDR3 is TGCAGCGTGGGGACAGGGCGGAACACTGAAGCTTTCTTT.

The chain employs TRBV11-3 and TRBJ2-7; 11 bases map to TRBD1. The CDR3 is 15 amino acids. V lost 3 bases to trimming and J lost 4 bases; unmatched junction nucleotides: 5. Germline CDR1 reads SGHNT; CDR2 reads YENEEA. CDR3 amino acids: CASSLAGQGAYEQYF. The DNA for the CDR3 is TGTGCCAGCAGCTTGGCCGGACAGGGGGCTTACGAGCAGTACTTC. The whole variable domain, filled in from reference TRBV11-3 and TRBJ2-7, reads EAGVVQSPRYKIIEKKQPVAFWCNPISGHNTLYWYLQNLGQGPELLIRYENEEAVDDSQLPKDRFSAERLKGVDSTLKIQPAELGDSAVYLCASSLAGQGAYEQYFGPGTRLTVT.

The chain is built from TRBV5-6 and TRBJ2-2, with a possible D match to TRBD2 (6 bases). There are 17 residues in the CDR3. From germline, CDR1 is SGHDT and CDR2 YYEEEE. The ends were cut back, 6 bases at V and 2 bases at J, with 20 bases in the middle. CDR3 DNA sequence: TGTGCCAGCATTCGGAATCCCGGGACTTTAAACACCGGGGAGCTGTTTTTT. It translates to CASIRNPGTLNTGELFF.

This clone was seen a handful of times. V and J are TRBV15 and TRBJ2-1; 9 bases map to TRBD2. The CDR3 is 16 residues long. The germline V gene encodes CDR1 LNHNV and CDR2 YYDKDF (reference sequence). V trimming: 3 bases; J trimming: 6 bases; junction bases outside the gene matches: 9. The CDR3 region is CATSRGRAGGPNEQFF. CDR3 DNA: TGTGCCACCAGCAGGGGCAGAGCGGGAGGCCCCAATGAGCAGTTCTTC.

The V gene is TRBV11-2, the J gene TRBJ2-3, with 16 bases that match TRBD2. V lost 2 bases to trimming and J lost 4 bases; unmatched junction nucleotides: 6. CDR1 SGHAT and CDR2 FQNNGV come from the germline V gene. CDR3 length equals 18 residues. In nucleotides, the CDR3 is TGTGCCAGCAGCTTAACCGAGGGACTAGCGGGAGGGTCAGATACGCAGTATTTT. It is translated as CASSLTEGLAGGSDTQYF. Full variable domain (missing parts from reference TRBV11-2 and TRBJ2-3): EAGVAQSPRYKIIEKRQSVAFWCNPISGHATLYWYQQILGQGPKLLIQFQNNGVVDDSQLPKDRFSAERLKGVDSTLKIQPAKLEDSAVYLCASSLTEGLAGGSDTQYFGPGTRLTVL.